The 15 T cell receptor beta chains listed next were all sequenced from one sample in a study of regulatory T cells in long-lasting Graves disease. Libraries of TCR beta came from iRepertoire HTBI primers plus Arm-PCR of CDR3 regions. Each CDR3 protein is one row after TCRdb ran MiXCR on the multiplex PCR reads. Of 500,000 to 700,000 distinct CDR3 sequences listed, roughly 30% were seen once; the top ten hold around 42%. Regarding time point: persistent/refractory GD, antithyroid drugs over 5 years with positive TRAb. Extracted PBMC RNA gave rise to the TCR library. This specimen consisted of peripheral blood mononuclear cells (PBMCs), obtained when the disease was refractory, from a patient treated with antithyroid drugs. The receptor source for this set is a female donor with Graves disease.

The chain carries TRBV12-3 or TRBV12-4 and TRBJ2-2, with 7 bases lining up with TRBD2. The CDR3 length is 16 residues. Trimming at V came to 2 bases and at J to 3 bases, leaving 6 bases not matched to a gene. The CDR3 bases are TGTGCCAGCAGTTTACTGGCGGGAGCGGACACCGGGGAGCTGTTTTTT. It is translated as CASSLLAGADTGELFF.

In its sample, this clonotype was seen a few times. The chain has TRBV7-9 and TRBJ2-7; 8 bases map to TRBD1. The V and J ends lost 5 bases and 0 bases, in that order; junction bases with no gene match: 6. Germline-derived CDR1 and CDR2 are SEHNR and FQNEAQ (reference sequence). This CDR3 is built from 15 residues. Written as DNA, the CDR3 is TGTGCCAGCAGCCCGTGGGACAGGACCTCCTACGAGCAGTACTTC. This translates into CASSPWDRTSYEQYF. Together with reference TRBV7-9 and TRBJ2-7, the CDR3 gives the full variable domain: DTGVSQNPRHKITKRGQNVTFRCDPISEHNRLYWYRQTLGQGPEFLTYFQNEAQLEKSRLLSDRFSAERPKGSFSTLEIQRTEQGDSAMYLCASSPWDRTSYEQYFGPGTRLTVT.

The chain has TRBV11-2 and TRBJ1-4; D possibly corresponds to TRBD1 (5 bases). V lost 2 bases, J lost 8 bases, and 12 bases lay in between. The CDR3 is 14 amino acids. The germline V gene has CDR1 SGHAT and CDR2 FQNNGV. The CDR3 region is CASSLFQGNEKLFF. The CDR3 DNA follows: TGTGCCAGCAGCTTATTTCAGGGAAACGAAAAACTGTTTTTT.

The genes are TRBV10-1 and TRBJ1-1; D unclear. Germline assignment: CDR1 WNHNN and CDR2 SYGVQD (reference sequence). Trimming cost V 3 bases and J 4 bases, with 12 bases left between them. This CDR3 comprises 14 residues. CDR3 residues: CASSDSGKGTEAFF. DNA of the CDR3: TGCGCCAGCAGTGACTCGGGGAAGGGCACTGAAGCTTTCTTT.

Of note for this clonotype: The junction and the germline gene differ at one end; a read error may be behind it. This chain links TRBV7-9 with TRBJ2-7; D unclear. This CDR3 spans 14 amino acids. The germline CDR1 and CDR2 sequences are SEHNR and FQNEAQ (reference sequence). The CDR3 here is CASSIRRSSYKQYF. The CDR3 DNA reads TGTGCCAGCAGCATAAGACGGAGCTCCTACAAGCAGTACTTC.

Comments on this clonotype: With only one base between it and a far larger clone, this is likely a read error. V gene TRBV7-3 combines with J gene TRBJ1-1, with D hard to call. CDR3 length: 16 residues. The V end was cut by 5 bases, the J end by 6 bases, with 22 bases between. Germline V gene data show CDR1 as SGHTA and CDR2 as FQGTGA. CDR3 nucleotides: TGTGCCAGCAGCAGCACGAGGATGGTTGGGTCCGCTGAAGCTTTCTTT. Its translation: CASSSTRMVGSAEAFF.

Concerning this clonotype itself: One junction end disagrees with the germline gene, perhaps due to a read error. This rearrangement joins TRBV2 to TRBJ1-1; D is undetermined. Germline CDR1 reads SNHLY; CDR2 reads FYNNEI. This CDR3 has 12 amino acids. The CDR3 loop reads CACSADHYEAFF. The CDR3 DNA reads as TGTGCCTGCAGTGCCGACCACTATGAAGCTTTCTTT.

The rearrangement joins TRBV3-1 to TRBJ2-5; unclear D gene. From germline, CDR1 is LGHDT and CDR2 YNNKEL (reference sequence). The CDR3 consists of 13 residues. Trimming took off 3 bases at V and 2 bases at J, with 7 bases between the two ends. CDR3 DNA: TGTGCCAGCAGCCACGGAACACAAGAGACCCAGTACTTC. Translated, it gives CASSHGTQETQYF.

This rearrangement joins TRBV29-1 to TRBJ1-1; D might be TRBD1 (5 bases). The CDR3 loop spans 17 amino acids. The germline V and J ends were trimmed by 0 bases and 1 base, with 18 bases remaining between them. CDR1 SQVTM and CDR2 ANQGSEA come from the germline V gene. CDR3 sequence (DNA): TGCAGCGTTGAAGACGGGGAAGGGGAGTCAGAGAACACTGAAGCTTTCTTT. This translates into CSVEDGEGESENTEAFF. Full variable domain (rest looked up from reference TRBV29-1 and TRBJ1-1): SAVISQKPSRDICQRGTSLTIQCQVDSQVTMMFWYRQQPGQSLTLIATANQGSEATYESGFVIDKFPISRPNLTFSTLTVSNMSPEDSSIYLCSVEDGEGESENTEAFFGQGTRLTVV.

The chain couples TRBV6-1 to TRBJ2-2; 7 nucleotides line up with TRBD1. The CDR3 has 15 amino acids. Losses at the gene ends were 6 bases for V and 6 bases for J; bases not matched to a gene: 10. Germline CDR1 and CDR2: MNHNS and SASEGT. The DNA for the CDR3 is TGTGCCAGCAGACCTATCAGCCAGGGGGCCGGGGAGCTGTTTTTT. This translates into CASRPISQGAGELFF.

J is TRBJ1-1 and V is TRBV15, with D perhaps TRBD1 (6 bases). The V end was cut by 0 bases, the J end by 4 bases, with 9 bases between. The germline CDR1 and CDR2 sequences are LNHNV and YYDKDF (reference sequence). This CDR3 is 14 amino acids long. CDR3 sequence reads: CATSRDVGGTEAFF. The DNA of the CDR3 is TGTGCCACCAGCAGAGATGTAGGGGGCACTGAAGCTTTCTTT.

Only a few counts were recorded for this clonotype. The J gene is TRBJ1-5, the V gene TRBV19; possibly TRBD1 for D (5 bases). Looked up from germline, CDR1 is LNHDA and CDR2 is SQIVND (reference sequence). The CDR3 has 17 amino acids. V was shortened by 4 bases and J by 1 base, with 17 bases between the two germline ends. DNA for the CDR3: TGTGCCAGTAGTAACCTTTTTGGGGCGCAGAGCAATCAGCCCCAGCATTTT. It is translated as CASSNLFGAQSNQPQHF.

Ten or more counts support this clonotype. The chain employs TRBV12-3 or TRBV12-4 and TRBJ2-5, with 9 bases matching TRBD1. This CDR3 is built from 13 residues. With V trimmed by 7 bases and J by 6 bases, 6 bases remained unmatched. CDR3 in amino acids: CASTLTGGKTQYF. The CDR3 coding sequence is TGTGCCAGCACCTTGACAGGGGGGAAGACCCAGTACTTC.

There are many counts of this clonotype. J is TRBJ1-1 and V is TRBV20-1; D call uncertain. CDR1 DFQATT and CDR2 SNEGSKA come from the germline V gene (reference sequence). The CDR3 has 14 amino acids. V shed 3 bases and J shed 0 bases, with 11 bases lying between them. For the CDR3, the DNA is TGCAGTGCTAGGTGGACGGAGATGAACACTGAAGCTTTCTTT. Its protein product is CSARWTEMNTEAFF.

Notes on this clonotype: A much larger clonotype is one base distant, so this may be a read error. This sequence joins TRBV5-5 and TRBJ2-7; 9 nucleotides match TRBD1. The CDR3 spans 14 residues. After removal of 4 bases from V and 5 bases from J, the junction contained 7 bases not matched to a gene. In germline, CDR1 is SGHKS, CDR2 YYEKEE (reference sequence). CDR3 sequence (DNA): TGTGCCAGCAGCCTGAGACAGGGGGACAACGAGCAGTACTTC. It encodes CASSLRQGDNEQYF.